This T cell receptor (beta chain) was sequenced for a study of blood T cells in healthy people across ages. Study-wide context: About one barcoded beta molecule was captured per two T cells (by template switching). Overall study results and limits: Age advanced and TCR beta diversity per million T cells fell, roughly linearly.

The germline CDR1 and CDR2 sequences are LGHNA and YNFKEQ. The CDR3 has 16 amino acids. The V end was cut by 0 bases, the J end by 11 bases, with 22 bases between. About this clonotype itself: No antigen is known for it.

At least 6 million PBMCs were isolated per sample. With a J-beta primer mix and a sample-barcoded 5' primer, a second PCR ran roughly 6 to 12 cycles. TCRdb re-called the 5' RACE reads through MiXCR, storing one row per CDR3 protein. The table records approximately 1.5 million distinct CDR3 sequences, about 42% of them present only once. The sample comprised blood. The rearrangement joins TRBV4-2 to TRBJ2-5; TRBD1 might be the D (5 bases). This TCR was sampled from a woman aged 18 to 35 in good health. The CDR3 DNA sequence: TGTGCCAGCAGCCAAGAAGGGGCGGCCGGACCGGATGAGCAGTACTTC. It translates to CASSQEGAAGPDEQYF.